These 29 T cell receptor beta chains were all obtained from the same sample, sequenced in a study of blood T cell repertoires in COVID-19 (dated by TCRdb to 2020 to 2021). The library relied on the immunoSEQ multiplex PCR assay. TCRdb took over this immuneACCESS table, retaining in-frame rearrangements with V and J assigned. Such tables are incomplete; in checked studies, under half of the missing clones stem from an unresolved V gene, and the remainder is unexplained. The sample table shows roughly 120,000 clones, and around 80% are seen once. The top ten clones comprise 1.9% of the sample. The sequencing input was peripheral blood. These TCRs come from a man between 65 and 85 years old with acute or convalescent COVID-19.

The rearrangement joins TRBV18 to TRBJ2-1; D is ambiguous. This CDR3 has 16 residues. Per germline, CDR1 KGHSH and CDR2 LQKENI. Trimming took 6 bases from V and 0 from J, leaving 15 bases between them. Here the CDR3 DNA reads TGTGCCAGCTCGCCAAAGACTCCGACCTCCTACAATGAGCAGTTCTTC. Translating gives CASSPKTPTSYNEQFF.

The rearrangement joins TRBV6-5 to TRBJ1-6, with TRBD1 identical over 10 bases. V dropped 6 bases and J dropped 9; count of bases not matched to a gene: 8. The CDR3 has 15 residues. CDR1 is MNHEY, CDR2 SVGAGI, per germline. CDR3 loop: CASRIAGQGRSPLHF. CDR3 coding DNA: TGTGCCAGCAGAATCGCGGGACAGGGGCGTTCACCCCTCCACTTT.

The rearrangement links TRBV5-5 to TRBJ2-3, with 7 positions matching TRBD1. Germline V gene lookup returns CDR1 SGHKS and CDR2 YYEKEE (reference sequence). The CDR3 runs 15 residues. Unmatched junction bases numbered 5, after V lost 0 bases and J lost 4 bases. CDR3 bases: TGTGCCAGCAGCTTGGCCGGTACAGGGGCAGATACGCAGTATTTT. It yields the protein CASSLAGTGADTQYF. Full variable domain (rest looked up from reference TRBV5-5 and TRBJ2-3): DAGVTQSPTHLIKTRGQQVTLRCSPISGHKSVSWYQQVLGQGPQFIFQYYEKEERGRGNFPDRFSARQFPNYSSELNVNALLLGDSALYLCASSLAGTGADTQYFGPGTRLTVL.

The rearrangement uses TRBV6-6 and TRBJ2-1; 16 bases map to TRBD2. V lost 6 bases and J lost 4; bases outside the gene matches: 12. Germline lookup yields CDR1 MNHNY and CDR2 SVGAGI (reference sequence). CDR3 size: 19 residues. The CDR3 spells CASSYTGTSGGAGYNEQFF. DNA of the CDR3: TGTGCCAGCAGCTACACTGGGACTAGCGGGGGGGCCGGTTACAATGAGCAGTTCTTC.

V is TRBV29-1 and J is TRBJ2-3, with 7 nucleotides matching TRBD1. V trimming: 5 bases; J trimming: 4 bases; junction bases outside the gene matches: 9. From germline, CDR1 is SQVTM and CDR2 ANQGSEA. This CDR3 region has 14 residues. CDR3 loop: CSVRRGTASDTQYF. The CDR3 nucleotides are TGCAGCGTTCGAAGAGGGACAGCCTCAGATACGCAGTATTTT.

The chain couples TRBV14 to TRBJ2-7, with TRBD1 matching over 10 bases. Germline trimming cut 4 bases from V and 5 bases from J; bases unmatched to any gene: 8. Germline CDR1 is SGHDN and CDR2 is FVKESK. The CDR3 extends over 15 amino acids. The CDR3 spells CASSLGTGVIHEQYF. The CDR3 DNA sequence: TGTGCCAGCAGCCTCGGGACAGGGGTAATCCACGAGCAGTACTTC.

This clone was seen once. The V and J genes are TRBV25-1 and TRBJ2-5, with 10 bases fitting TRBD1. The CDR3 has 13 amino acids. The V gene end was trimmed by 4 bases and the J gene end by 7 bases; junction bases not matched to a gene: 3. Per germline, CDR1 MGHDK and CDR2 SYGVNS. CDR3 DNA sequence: TGTGCCAGCAGTGGCGGGACAGGGGCGACCCAGTACTTC. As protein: CASSGGTGATQYF. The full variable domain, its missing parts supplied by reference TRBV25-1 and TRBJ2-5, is EADIYQTPRYLVIGTGKKITLECSQTMGHDKMYWYQQDPGMELHLIHYSYGVNSTEKGDLSSESTVSRIRTEHFPLTLESARPSHTSQYLCASSGGTGATQYFGPGTRLLVL.

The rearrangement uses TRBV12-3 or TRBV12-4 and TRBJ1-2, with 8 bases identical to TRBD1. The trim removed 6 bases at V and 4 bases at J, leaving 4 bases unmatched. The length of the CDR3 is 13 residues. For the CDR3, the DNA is TGTGCCAGCAGAAAGACAGGGGTCTATGGCTACACCTTC. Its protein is CASRKTGVYGYTF.

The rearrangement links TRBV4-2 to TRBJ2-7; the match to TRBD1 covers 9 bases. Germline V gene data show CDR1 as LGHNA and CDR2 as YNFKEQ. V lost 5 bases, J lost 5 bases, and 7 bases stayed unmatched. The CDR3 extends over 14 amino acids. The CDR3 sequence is CASSSDRGRNEQYF. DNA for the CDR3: TGTGCCAGCAGCTCGGACAGGGGTCGGAACGAGCAGTACTTC.

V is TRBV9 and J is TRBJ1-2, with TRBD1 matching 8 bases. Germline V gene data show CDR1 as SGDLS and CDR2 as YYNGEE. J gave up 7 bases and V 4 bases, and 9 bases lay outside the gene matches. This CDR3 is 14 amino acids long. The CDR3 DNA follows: TGTGCCAGCAGCACCCAGACAGGGGTGGCTGGCTACACCTTC. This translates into CASSTQTGVAGYTF.

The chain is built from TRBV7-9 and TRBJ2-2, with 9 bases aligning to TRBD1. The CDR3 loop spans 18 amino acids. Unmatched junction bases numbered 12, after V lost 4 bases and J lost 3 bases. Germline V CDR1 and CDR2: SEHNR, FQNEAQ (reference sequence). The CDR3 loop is CASSSYPGTGSDTGELFF. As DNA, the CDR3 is TGTGCCAGCAGCTCCTACCCCGGGACAGGGTCGGACACCGGGGAGCTGTTTTTT.

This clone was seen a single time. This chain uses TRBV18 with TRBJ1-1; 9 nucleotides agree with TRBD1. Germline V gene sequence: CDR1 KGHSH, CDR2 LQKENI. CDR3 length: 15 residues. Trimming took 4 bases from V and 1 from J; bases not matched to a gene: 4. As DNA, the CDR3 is TGTGCCAGCTCACAGGGACAGGGCGGGAACACTGAAGCTTTCTTT. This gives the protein CASSQGQGGNTEAFF.

CDR3 sequence reads: CASSPKYRGNYGYTF. The CDR3 DNA is TGTGCCAGCAGTCCAAAATACAGGGGAAACTATGGCTACACCTTC. The chain uses TRBV27 and TRBJ1-2; TRBD1 aligns across 7 bases. The V segment lost 5 bases and the J segment 2 bases; nucleotides outside the gene matches: 8. Germline assignment: CDR1 MNHEY and CDR2 SMNVEV (reference sequence). The length of the CDR3 is 15 residues.

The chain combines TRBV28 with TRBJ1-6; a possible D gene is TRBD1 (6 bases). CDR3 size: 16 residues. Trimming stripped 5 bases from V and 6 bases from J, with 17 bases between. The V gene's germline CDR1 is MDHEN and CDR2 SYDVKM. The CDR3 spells CASSKPTGALNSPLHF. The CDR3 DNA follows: TGTGCCAGCAGTAAACCGACAGGCGCCCTTAATTCACCCCTCCACTTT.

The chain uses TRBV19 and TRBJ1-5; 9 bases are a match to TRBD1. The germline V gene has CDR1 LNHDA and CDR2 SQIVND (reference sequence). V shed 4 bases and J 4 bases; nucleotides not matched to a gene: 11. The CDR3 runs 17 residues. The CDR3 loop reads CASSKLDRGKGNQPQHF. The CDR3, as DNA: TGTGCCAGTAGTAAGCTCGACAGGGGGAAGGGTAATCAGCCCCAGCATTTT.

CDR3 DNA: TGTGCCATAGCTTCAGGGGACCACTACAATGAGCAGTTCTTC. Residues: CAIASGDHYNEQFF. The V call is TRBV10-3, the J call TRBJ2-1; D possibly corresponds to TRBD1 (6 bases). V was cut by 9 bases and J by 3 bases, with 15 bases left in between. The germline gives CDR1 ENHRY, CDR2 SYGVKD. The CDR3 runs to 14 residues.

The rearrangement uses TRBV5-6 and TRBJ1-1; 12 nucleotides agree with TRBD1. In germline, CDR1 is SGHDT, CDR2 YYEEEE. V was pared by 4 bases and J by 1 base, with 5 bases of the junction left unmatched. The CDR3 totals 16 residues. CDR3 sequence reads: CASSRGTGGRNTEAFF. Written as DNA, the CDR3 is TGTGCCAGCAGCCGAGGGACAGGGGGCCGGAACACTGAAGCTTTCTTT.

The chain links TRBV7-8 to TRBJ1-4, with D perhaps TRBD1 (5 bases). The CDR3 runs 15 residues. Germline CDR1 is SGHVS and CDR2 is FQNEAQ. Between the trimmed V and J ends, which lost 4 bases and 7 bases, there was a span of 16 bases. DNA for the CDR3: TGTGCCAGCAGCTCCGGGAGGGGTTCGTCTGAAAAACTGTTTTTT. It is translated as CASSSGRGSSEKLFF.

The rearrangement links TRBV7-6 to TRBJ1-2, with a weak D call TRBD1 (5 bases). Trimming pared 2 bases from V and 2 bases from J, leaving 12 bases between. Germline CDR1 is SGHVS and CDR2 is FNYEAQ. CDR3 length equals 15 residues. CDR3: CASSLMEGSNYGYTF. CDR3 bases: TGTGCCAGCAGCTTAATGGAGGGGTCCAACTATGGCTACACCTTC.

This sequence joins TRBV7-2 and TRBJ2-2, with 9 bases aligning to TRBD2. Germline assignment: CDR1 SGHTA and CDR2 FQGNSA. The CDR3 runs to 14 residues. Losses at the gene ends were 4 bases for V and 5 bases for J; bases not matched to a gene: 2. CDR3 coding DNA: TGTGCCAGCAGCTATAGCGGGGGTACCGGGGAGCTGTTTTTT. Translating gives CASSYSGGTGELFF.

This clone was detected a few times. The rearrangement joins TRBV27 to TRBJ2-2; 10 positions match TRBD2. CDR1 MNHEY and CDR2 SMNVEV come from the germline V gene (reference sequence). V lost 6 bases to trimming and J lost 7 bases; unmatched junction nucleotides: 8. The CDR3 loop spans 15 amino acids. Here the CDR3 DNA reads TGTGCCAGCAGCCCAAGCGGGGGGGCTTTCGGGGAGCTGTTTTTT. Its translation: CASSPSGGAFGELFF.

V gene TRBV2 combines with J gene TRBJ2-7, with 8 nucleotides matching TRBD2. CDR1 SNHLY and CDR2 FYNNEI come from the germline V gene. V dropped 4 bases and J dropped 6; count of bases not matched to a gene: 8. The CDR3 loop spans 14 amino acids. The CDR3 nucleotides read TGTGCCAGCAGTGTTCCGGGAGGGAAGACCGAGCAGTACTTC. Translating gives CASSVPGGKTEQYF.

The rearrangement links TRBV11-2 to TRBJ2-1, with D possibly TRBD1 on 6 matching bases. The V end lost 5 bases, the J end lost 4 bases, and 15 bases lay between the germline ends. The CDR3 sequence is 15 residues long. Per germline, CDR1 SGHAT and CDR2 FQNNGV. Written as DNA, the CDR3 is TGTGCCAGCAGCCCATCCGGGACATATTACAATGAGCAGTTCTTC. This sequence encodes CASSPSGTYYNEQFF.

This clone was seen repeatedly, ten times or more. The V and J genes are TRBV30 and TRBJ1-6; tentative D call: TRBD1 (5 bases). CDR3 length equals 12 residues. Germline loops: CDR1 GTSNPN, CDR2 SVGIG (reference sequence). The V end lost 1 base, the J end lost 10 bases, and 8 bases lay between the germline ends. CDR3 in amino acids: CAWSETASPLHF. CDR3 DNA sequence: TGTGCCTGGAGTGAGACAGCATCACCCCTCCACTTT.

CDR3 sequence reads: CAISVGLAGGLNTGELFF. The DNA for the CDR3 is TGTGCCATCAGTGTTGGCCTAGCGGGGGGCCTTAACACCGGGGAGCTGTTTTTT. This chain joins TRBV10-3 and TRBJ2-2, with 11 bases that match TRBD2. The CDR3 covers 18 residues. V shed 4 bases, J shed 2 bases, and the junction held 9 bases outside the gene matches. Germline V lookup: CDR1 ENHRY, CDR2 SYGVKD.

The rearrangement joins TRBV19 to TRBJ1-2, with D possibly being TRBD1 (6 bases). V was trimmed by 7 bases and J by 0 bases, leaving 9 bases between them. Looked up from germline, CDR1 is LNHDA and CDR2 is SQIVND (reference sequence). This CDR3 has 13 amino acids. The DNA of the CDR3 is TGTGCCAGTAAGGCAGGGGCTAACTATGGCTACACCTTC. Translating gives CASKAGANYGYTF. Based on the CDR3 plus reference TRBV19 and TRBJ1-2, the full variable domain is DGGITQSPKYLFRKEGQNVTLSCEQNLNHDAMYWYRQDPGQGLRLIYYSQIVNDFQKGDIAEGYSVSREKKESFPLTVTSAQKNPTAFYLCASKAGANYGYTFGSGTRLTVV.

Written as DNA, the CDR3 is TGTGCCAGCAGCCCGGTGGACGAGCAGTACTTC. Its protein is CASSPVDEQYF. The chain uses TRBV2 and TRBJ2-7; D remains ambiguous. CDR1 and CDR2 from the germline V gene are SNHLY and FYNNEI. Trimming cost V 6 bases and J 5 bases, with 8 bases left between them. The CDR3 spans 11 residues.

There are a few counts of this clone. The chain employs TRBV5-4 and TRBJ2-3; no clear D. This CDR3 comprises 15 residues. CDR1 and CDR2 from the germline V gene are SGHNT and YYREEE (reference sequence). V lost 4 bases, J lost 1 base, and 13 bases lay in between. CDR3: CASSPSRQGTDTQYF. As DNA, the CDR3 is TGTGCCAGCAGCCCGAGTCGGCAGGGCACAGATACGCAGTATTTT. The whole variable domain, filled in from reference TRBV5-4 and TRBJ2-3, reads ETGVTQSPTHLIKTRGQQVTLRCSSQSGHNTVSWYQQALGQGPQFIFQYYREEENGRGNFPPRFSGLQFPNYSSELNVNALELDDSALYLCASSPSRQGTDTQYFGPGTRLTVL.

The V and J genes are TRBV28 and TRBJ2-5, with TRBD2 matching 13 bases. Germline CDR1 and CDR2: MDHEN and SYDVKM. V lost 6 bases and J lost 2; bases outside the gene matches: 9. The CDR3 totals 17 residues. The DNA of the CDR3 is TGTGCCAGCAGCCGCGGACTAGCGGGGGCCTTACAAGAGACCCAGTACTTC. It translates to CASSRGLAGALQETQYF.